The TCR beta chain under discussion was sequenced for a study of cytomegalovirus exposure and HLA in healthy donors. Study-wide background: Approximately 85 million unique TCRs from HLA-typed donors were held in an early release of data.

The study, taken as a whole, reports: As a later analysis showed, a missense DCLRE1C variant was linked to trimming of TCR beta V- and J-genes. After further analysis at a later stage, 15,000 to 20,000 TCR beta sequences were associated with HLA alleles at 0.05 false discovery rate.

This clone was seen more than once but under ten times. Its antigen is undetermined. The germline V gene encodes CDR1 KGHSH and CDR2 LQKENI. V lost 0 bases to trimming and J lost 0 bases; unmatched junction nucleotides: 12. CDR3 size: 20 residues. Use of 60 Vbeta and 13 Jbeta primers characterized the PCR. TCRdb's table, derived via immunoSEQ multiplex PCR, lists solely in-frame clones and lacks some. The table lists some 140,000 clones, 77% of them singletons. Unrecorded immune exposures were likely, despite nominal health at sampling. This chain links TRBV18 with TRBJ2-1, with 9 nucleotides matching TRBD2. Sample: PBMCs. The origin of this receptor is a man aged 25-45 years in good health and CMV-seronegative. In nucleotides, the CDR3 is TGTGCCAGCTCACCACCGCTCGGCGGGACTAGCAAGAGCTCCTACAATGAGCAGTTCTTC. It translates to CASSPPLGGTSKSSYNEQFF. Using reference TRBV18 and TRBJ2-1 for the parts outside the CDR3, the full variable domain is NAGVMQNPRHLVRRRGQEARLRCSPMKGHSHVYWYRQLPEEGLKFMVYLQKENIIDESGMPKERFSAEFPKEGPSILRIQQVVRGDSAAYFCASSPPLGGTSKSSYNEQFFGPGTRLTVL.